The clone carrying this TCR gamma chain was counted at least ten times. This record comes from a study of γδ T cells in repeated Plasmodium falciparum infection. Overall study context: Over roughly 600 days, donors received four mosquito-bite P. falciparum NF54 infections.

TCRdb redid the clone calls on the multiplex PCR reads with CATT. The sample comprises 25,000 to 30,000 gamma-chain clones, 3% of which are singletons, and around a third rests with the top ten. V shed 2 bases, J shed 10 bases, and the junction held 5 bases outside the gene matches. This CDR3 has 11 amino acids. The germline gives CDR1 GITISATS, CDR2 ISYDGTV (reference sequence). Bulk repertoires came from Vgamma9/Vdelta2+ or Vdelta2-negative gammadelta T cells flow-sorted from PBMC. Sequencing used gamma-delta T cells from blood. This TCR was sampled from a pool of human donors (malaria-infected and uninfected, not separated). The chain joins TRGV9 to TRGJ1 or TRGJ2. The CDR3 spells CALWEDLKKLF. In DNA form, the CDR3 reads TGTGCCTTGTGGGAGGACTTAAAGAAACTCTTT.